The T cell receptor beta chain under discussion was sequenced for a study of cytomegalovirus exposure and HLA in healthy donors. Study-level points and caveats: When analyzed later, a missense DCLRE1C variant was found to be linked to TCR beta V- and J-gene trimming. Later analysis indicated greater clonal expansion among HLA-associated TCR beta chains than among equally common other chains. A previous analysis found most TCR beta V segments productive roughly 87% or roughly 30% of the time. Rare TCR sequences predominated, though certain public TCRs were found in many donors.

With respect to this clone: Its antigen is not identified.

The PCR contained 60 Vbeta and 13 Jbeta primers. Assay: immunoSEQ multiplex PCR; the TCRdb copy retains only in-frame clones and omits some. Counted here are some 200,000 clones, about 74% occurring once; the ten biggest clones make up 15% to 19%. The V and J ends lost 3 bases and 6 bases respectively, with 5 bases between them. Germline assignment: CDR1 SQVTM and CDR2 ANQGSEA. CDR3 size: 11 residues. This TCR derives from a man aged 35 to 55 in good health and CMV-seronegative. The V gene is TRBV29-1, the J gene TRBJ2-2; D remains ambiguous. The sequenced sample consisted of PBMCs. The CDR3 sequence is CSVDRAGELFF. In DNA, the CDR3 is TGCAGCGTTGATCGGGCCGGGGAGCTGTTTTTT.